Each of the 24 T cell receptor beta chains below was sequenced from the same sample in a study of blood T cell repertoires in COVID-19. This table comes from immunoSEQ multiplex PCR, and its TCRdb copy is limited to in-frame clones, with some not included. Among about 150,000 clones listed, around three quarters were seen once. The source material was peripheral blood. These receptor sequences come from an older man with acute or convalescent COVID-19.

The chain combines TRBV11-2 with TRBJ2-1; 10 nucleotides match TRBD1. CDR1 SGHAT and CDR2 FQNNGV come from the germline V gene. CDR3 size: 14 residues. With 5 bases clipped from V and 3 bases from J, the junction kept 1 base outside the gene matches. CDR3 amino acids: CASSRDRGYNEQFF. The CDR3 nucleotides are TGTGCCAGCAGCCGGGACAGGGGCTACAATGAGCAGTTCTTC.

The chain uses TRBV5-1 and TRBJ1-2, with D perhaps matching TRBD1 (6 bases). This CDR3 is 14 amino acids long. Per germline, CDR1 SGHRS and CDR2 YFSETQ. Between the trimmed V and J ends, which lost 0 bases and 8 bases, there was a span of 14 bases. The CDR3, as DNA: TGCGCCAGCAGCTTGGCGGACACGAGGGGGGGCTACACCTTC. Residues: CASSLADTRGGYTF.

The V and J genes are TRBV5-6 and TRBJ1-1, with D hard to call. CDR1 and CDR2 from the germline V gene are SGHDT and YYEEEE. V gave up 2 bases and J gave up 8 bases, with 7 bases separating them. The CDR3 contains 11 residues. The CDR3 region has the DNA TGTGCCAGCAGCTTAGCCGGGGAAGCTTTCTTT. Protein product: CASSLAGEAFF.

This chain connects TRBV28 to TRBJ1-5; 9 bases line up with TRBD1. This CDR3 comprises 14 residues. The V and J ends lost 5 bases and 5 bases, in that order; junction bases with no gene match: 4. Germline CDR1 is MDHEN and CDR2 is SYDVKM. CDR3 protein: CASSPGTGHQPQHF. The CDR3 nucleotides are TGTGCCAGCAGTCCCGGGACAGGGCATCAGCCCCAGCATTTT.

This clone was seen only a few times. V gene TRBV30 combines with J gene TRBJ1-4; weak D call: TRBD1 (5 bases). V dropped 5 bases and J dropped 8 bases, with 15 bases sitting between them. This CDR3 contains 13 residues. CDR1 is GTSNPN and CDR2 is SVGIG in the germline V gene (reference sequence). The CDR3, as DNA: TGTGCCTGGGGAGGGGTTTCCGGGGAAAAACTGTTTTTT. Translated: CAWGGVSGEKLFF.

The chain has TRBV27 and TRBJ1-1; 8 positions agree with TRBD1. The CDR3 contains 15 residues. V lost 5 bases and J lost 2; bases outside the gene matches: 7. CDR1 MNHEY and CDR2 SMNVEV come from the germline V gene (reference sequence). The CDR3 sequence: CASSLQGAGNTEAFF. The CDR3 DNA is TGTGCCAGCAGTCTCCAGGGGGCGGGTAACACTGAAGCTTTCTTT.

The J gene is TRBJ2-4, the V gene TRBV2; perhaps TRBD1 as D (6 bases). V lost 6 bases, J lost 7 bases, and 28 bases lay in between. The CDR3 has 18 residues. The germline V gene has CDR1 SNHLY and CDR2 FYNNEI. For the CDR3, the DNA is TGTGCCAGCAGCGCCGCCAGGGGCGTTACCCGAGCCGGGAACATTCAGTACTTC. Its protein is CASSAARGVTRAGNIQYF.

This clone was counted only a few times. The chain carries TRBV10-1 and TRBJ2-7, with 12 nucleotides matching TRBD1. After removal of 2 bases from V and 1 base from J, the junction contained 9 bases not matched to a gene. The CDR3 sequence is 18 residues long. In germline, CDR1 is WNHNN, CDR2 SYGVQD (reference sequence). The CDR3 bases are TGCGCCAGCAGTGAGATCCGGGACAGGGGGCCTGGATCCTACGAGCAGTACTTC. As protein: CASSEIRDRGPGSYEQYF.

CDR3 sequence: CASSQAIVSGALDYEQYF. CDR3 bases: TGCGCCAGCAGCCAAGCTATTGTGAGCGGGGCCCTAGACTACGAGCAGTACTTC. This sequence joins TRBV4-3 and TRBJ2-7, with 7 bases lining up with TRBD2. The CDR3 sequence is 18 residues long. With V trimmed by 1 base and J by 3 bases, 15 bases remained unmatched. Germline CDR1 LGHNA, CDR2 YSLEER.

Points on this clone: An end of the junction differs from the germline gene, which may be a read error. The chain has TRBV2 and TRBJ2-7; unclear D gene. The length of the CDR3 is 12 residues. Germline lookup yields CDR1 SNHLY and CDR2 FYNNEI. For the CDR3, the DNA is TGTGCCAGCAGTGAAGCGCTTCCCATTCCGGGCTTC. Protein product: CASSEALPIPGF.

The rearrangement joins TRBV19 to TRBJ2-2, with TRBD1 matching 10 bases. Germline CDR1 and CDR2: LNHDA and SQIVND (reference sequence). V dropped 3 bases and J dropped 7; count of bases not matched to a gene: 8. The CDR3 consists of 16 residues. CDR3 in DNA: TGTGCCAGTAGTATCTTGGGACAGGGGAAGAACGGGGAGCTGTTTTTT. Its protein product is CASSILGQGKNGELFF.

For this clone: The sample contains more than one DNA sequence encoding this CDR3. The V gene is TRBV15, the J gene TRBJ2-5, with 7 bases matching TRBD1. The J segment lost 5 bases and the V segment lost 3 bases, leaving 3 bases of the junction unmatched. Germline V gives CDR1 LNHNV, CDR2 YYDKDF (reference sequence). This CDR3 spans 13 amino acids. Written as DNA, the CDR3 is TGTGCCACCAGCAGGGAACAGGGGGAGACCCAGTACTTC. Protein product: CATSREQGETQYF. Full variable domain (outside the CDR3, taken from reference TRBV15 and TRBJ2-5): DAMVIQNPRYQVTQFGKPVTLSCSQTLNHNVMYWYQQKSSQAPKLLFHYYDKDFNNEADTPDNFQSRRPNTSFCFLDIRSPGLGDTAMYLCATSREQGETQYFGPGTRLLVL.

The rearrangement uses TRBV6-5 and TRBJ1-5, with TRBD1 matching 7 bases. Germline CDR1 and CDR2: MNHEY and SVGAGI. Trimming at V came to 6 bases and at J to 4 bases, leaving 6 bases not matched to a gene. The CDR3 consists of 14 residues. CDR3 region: CASSLTGDNQPQHF. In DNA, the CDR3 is TGTGCCAGCAGCCTAACAGGGGATAATCAGCCCCAGCATTTT.

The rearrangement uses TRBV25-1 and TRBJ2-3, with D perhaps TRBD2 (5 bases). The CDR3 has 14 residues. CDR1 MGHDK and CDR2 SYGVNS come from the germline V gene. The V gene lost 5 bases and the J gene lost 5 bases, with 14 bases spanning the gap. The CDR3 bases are TGTGCCAGCAGTTCCACCGGAGGTGGAGATACGCAGTATTTT. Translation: CASSSTGGGDTQYF. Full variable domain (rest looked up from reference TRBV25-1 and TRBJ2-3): EADIYQTPRYLVIGTGKKITLECSQTMGHDKMYWYQQDPGMELHLIHYSYGVNSTEKGDLSSESTVSRIRTEHFPLTLESARPSHTSQYLCASSSTGGGDTQYFGPGTRLTVL.

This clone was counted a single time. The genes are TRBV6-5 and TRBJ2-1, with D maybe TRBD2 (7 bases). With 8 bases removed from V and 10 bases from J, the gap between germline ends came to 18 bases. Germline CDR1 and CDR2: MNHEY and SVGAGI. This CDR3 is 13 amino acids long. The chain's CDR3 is CASWGGFSVEQFF. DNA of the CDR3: TGTGCCAGCTGGGGGGGCTTCTCAGTCGAGCAGTTCTTC.

The CDR3 coding sequence is TGCGCCAGCAGCAATGCAGGGTTCGATTCACCCCTCCACTTT. It translates to CASSNAGFDSPLHF. V usage is TRBV5-1 and J usage is TRBJ1-6, with TRBD1 as a possible D gene (5 bases). The V gene's germline CDR1 is SGHRS and CDR2 YFSETQ. V shed 4 bases and J shed 8 bases, with 13 bases lying between them. The CDR3 sequence is 14 residues long.

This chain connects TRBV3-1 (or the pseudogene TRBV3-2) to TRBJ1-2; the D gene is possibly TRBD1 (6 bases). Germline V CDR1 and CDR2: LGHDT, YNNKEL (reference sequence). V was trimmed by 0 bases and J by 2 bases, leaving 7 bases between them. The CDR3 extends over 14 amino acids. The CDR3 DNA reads TGTGCCAGCAGCCAAGATAGGGGGAACTATGGCTACACCTTC. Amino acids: CASSQDRGNYGYTF.

CDR3 region: CASSGGGNTDTQYF. The CDR3 coding sequence is TGTGCCAGCAGCGGGGGGGGTAACACAGATACGCAGTATTTT. This rearrangement joins TRBV6-2 or TRBV6-3 to TRBJ2-3; 8 bases align to TRBD2. V trimming: 6 bases; J trimming: 2 bases; junction bases outside the gene matches: 4. The CDR3 loop spans 14 amino acids. Germline CDR1 reads MNHEY; CDR2 reads SVGEGT.

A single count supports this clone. CDR3 sequence (DNA): TGTGCCAGCACCACTAAGGGGGACAGGGCCCCAGAGACCCAGTACTTC. It encodes CASTTKGDRAPETQYF. The chain joins TRBV21-1 to TRBJ2-5; TRBD1 reflects the table's D call only, with no check against the DNA. TRBV21-1 is assigned pseudogene status. CDR3 length: 16 residues.

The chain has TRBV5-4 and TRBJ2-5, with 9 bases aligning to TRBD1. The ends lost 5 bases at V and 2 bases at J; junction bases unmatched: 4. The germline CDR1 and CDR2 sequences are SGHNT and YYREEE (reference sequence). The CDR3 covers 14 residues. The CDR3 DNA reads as TGTGCCAGCAGGCCGGGACAGGGACAAGAGACCCAGTACTTC. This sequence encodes CASRPGQGQETQYF.

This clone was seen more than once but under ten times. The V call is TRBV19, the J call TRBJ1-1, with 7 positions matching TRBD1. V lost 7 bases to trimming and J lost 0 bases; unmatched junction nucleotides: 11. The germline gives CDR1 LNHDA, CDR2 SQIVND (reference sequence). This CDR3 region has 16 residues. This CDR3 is CASIRRQGLMNTEAFF. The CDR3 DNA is TGTGCCAGTATTCGAAGACAGGGACTTATGAACACTGAAGCTTTCTTT.

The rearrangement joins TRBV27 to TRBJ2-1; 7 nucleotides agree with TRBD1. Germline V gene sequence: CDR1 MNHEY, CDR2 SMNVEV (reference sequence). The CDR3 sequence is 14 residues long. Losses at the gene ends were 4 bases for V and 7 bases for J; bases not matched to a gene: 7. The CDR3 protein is CASSSRYRGNEQFF. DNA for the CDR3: TGTGCCAGCAGTTCCCGATACAGGGGAAATGAGCAGTTCTTC.

CDR3 coding DNA: TGTGCCAGCAGTCGGGACAGCAGTAACATTCAGTACTTC. Amino acids: CASSRDSSNIQYF. The chain carries TRBV21-1 and TRBJ2-4; the D call in the table, TRBD1, was not verified against the DNA. TRBV21-1 constitutes a pseudogene. The CDR3 is made up of 13 amino acids.

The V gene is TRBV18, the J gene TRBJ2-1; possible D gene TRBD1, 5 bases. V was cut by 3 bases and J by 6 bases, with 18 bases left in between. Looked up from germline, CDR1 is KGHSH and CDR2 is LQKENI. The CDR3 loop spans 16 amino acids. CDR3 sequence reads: CASSPQGFGIVNEQFF. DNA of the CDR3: TGTGCCAGCTCACCCCAGGGCTTTGGGATTGTCAATGAGCAGTTCTTC.